Presented here are 21 T cell receptor beta chains from one specimen sequenced in a study of T cell changes during pregnancy in multiple sclerosis. Sequencing used immunoSEQ multiplex PCR; TCRdb keeps in-frame clones, though not all of them. Of some 130,000 clones listed, around 97% are singletons. The material sequenced was peripheral blood, taken after pregnancy. The receptors stem from a female donor with multiple sclerosis, enrolled in a pregnancy study.

The chain joins TRBV4-1 to TRBJ2-1, with TRBD2 identical over 8 bases. Looked up from germline, CDR1 is MGHRA and CDR2 is YSYEKL. V dropped 0 bases and J dropped 4; count of bases not matched to a gene: 5. The CDR3 sequence is 16 residues long. For the CDR3, the DNA is TGCGCCAGCAGCCAAGAAGCGGGAGTCGGGTACAATGAGCAGTTCTTC. It translates to CASSQEAGVGYNEQFF.

This rearrangement joins TRBV5-1 to TRBJ2-2; 8 nucleotides match TRBD1. J lost 3 bases, V lost 4 bases, and 8 bases had no gene match. Germline V CDR1 and CDR2: SGHRS, YFSETQ. CDR3 length equals 16 residues. The CDR3 DNA is TGCGCCAGCAGCCCCTACAGGGGGGCTTACACCGGGGAGCTGTTTTTT. Translation gives CASSPYRGAYTGELFF.

The V gene is TRBV28, the J gene TRBJ1-2, with no clear D. The CDR3 is made up of 10 amino acids. Germline V gene lookup returns CDR1 MDHEN and CDR2 SYDVKM. V was pared by 4 bases and J by 7 bases, with 4 bases between. CDR3: CASSSGGYTF. For the CDR3, the DNA is TGTGCCAGCAGTTCCGGTGGCTACACCTTC.

V and J are TRBV6-5 and TRBJ1-4; D gene uncertain. Trimming stripped 0 bases from V and 3 bases from J, with 11 bases between. The CDR3 covers 16 residues. Germline V gives CDR1 MNHEY, CDR2 SVGAGI. The CDR3 loop is CASSYSRFSPNEKLFF. CDR3 sequence (DNA): TGTGCCAGCAGTTACTCGAGGTTCAGTCCTAATGAAAAACTGTTTTTT.

The DNA of the CDR3 is TGCGCCAGCAGCTTGGAGATAGGTGCAGGTCAAGAGACCCAGTACTTC. Translation gives CASSLEIGAGQETQYF. The J gene is TRBJ2-5, the V gene TRBV5-1; D ambiguous. The length of the CDR3 is 16 residues. V was shortened by 0 bases and J by 2 bases, with 14 bases between the two germline ends. Germline V gives CDR1 SGHRS, CDR2 YFSETQ.

The chain has TRBV5-4 and TRBJ2-7; D gene uncertain. The CDR3 runs to 14 residues. V lost 0 bases to trimming and J lost 3 bases, with 10 bases between them. The germline V gene encodes CDR1 SGHNT and CDR2 YYREEE (reference sequence). CDR3 nucleotides: TGTGCCAGCAGCTTGGACCGCGGAAACTACGAGCAGTACTTC. As protein: CASSLDRGNYEQYF. Together with reference TRBV5-4 and TRBJ2-7, the CDR3 gives the full variable domain: ETGVTQSPTHLIKTRGQQVTLRCSSQSGHNTVSWYQQALGQGPQFIFQYYREEENGRGNFPPRFSGLQFPNYSSELNVNALELDDSALYLCASSLDRGNYEQYFGPGTRLTVT.

The chain links TRBV5-6 to TRBJ2-7; D perhaps matches TRBD2 (6 bases). The CDR3 spans 12 residues. The V and J ends lost 7 bases and 3 bases respectively, with 11 bases between them. Germline assignment: CDR1 SGHDT and CDR2 YYEEEE. The CDR3 DNA is TGTGCCAGCGGAGGAGGGGACTACGAGCAGTACTTC. Translated, it gives CASGGGDYEQYF.

V is TRBV5-5 and J is TRBJ2-7, with 9 bases fitting TRBD1. Germline CDR1 and CDR2: SGHKS and YYEKEE (reference sequence). V lost 1 base, J lost 0 bases, and 5 bases stayed unmatched. The CDR3 is 16 residues long. CDR3 sequence (DNA): TGTGCCAGCAGCTTGATGGGGACAGGGCACTCCTACGAGCAGTACTTC. It encodes CASSLMGTGHSYEQYF.

The J gene is TRBJ2-7, the V gene TRBV7-6; 8 bases are a match to TRBD1. Germline lookup yields CDR1 SGHVS and CDR2 FNYEAQ. The CDR3 runs 16 residues. V shed 1 base, J shed 5 bases, and the junction held 10 bases outside the gene matches. Here the CDR3 reads CASSLGIGGQGDEQYF. The CDR3 coding sequence is TGTGCCAGCAGCTTAGGAATAGGAGGACAGGGTGACGAGCAGTACTTC. Together with reference TRBV7-6 and TRBJ2-7, the CDR3 gives the full variable domain: GAGVSQSPRYKVTKRGQDVALRCDPISGHVSLYWYRQALGQGPEFLTYFNYEAQQDKSGLPNDRFSAERPEGSISTLTIQRTEQRDSAMYRCASSLGIGGQGDEQYFGPGTRLTVT.

The genes are TRBV7-9 and TRBJ1-3; TRBD1 is a possible D gene (5 bases). Trimming took off 5 bases at V and 9 bases at J, with 17 bases between the two ends. The germline V gene has CDR1 SEHNR and CDR2 FQNEAQ (reference sequence). The CDR3 length is 14 residues. The CDR3 bases are TGTGCCAGCAGCCCTGGGAGGGGATCCGTCACCATATATTTT. It specifies CASSPGRGSVTIYF.

The chain carries TRBV6-1 and TRBJ2-2; D unclear. Germline V gives CDR1 MNHNS, CDR2 SASEGT. The CDR3 spans 12 residues. The V and J ends lost 6 bases and 7 bases respectively, with 9 bases between them. In DNA form, the CDR3 reads TGTGCCAGCAGCCTCCACGGCGGGGAGCTGTTTTTT. Translation: CASSLHGGELFF.

The rearrangement joins TRBV2 to TRBJ2-1, with 8 nucleotides matching TRBD1. V gave up 7 bases and J gave up 5 bases; unmatched junction bases: 1. The CDR3 is made up of 12 amino acids. Germline loops: CDR1 SNHLY, CDR2 FYNNEI. The CDR3, as DNA: TGTGCCAGCATGGACAGGGACAATGAGCAGTTCTTC. This sequence encodes CASMDRDNEQFF.

This chain uses TRBV29-1 with TRBJ2-1, with D tentatively TRBD1 (5 bases). CDR1 is SQVTM and CDR2 is ANQGSEA in the germline V gene. Trimming removed 5 bases at V and 15 bases at J, with 11 bases between. The CDR3 has 9 residues. The CDR3 protein is CSVTPGWFF. The CDR3 DNA follows: TGCAGCGTTACGCCAGGGTGGTTCTTC.

The J gene is TRBJ1-5, the V gene TRBV7-8; a possible D gene is TRBD1 (5 bases). Looked up from germline, CDR1 is SGHVS and CDR2 is FQNEAQ. The CDR3 totals 14 residues. Trimming removed 5 bases at V and 7 bases at J, with 15 bases between. In nucleotides, the CDR3 is TGTGCCAGCAGCCCAGGGAGGGGCCTCCAGCCCCAGCATTTT. Translation: CASSPGRGLQPQHF.

This chain connects TRBV28 to TRBJ2-7, with TRBD1 identical over 7 bases. The CDR3 has 14 residues. Germline V CDR1 and CDR2: MDHEN, SYDVKM. V trimming: 6 bases; J trimming: 2 bases; junction bases outside the gene matches: 7. The DNA of the CDR3 is TGTGCCAGCAGGAACTCCGGGACAGCCTACGAGCAGTACTTC. Translating it yields CASRNSGTAYEQYF.

V and J are TRBV6-6 and TRBJ2-7, with 9 positions matching TRBD2. The germline CDR1 and CDR2 sequences are MNHNY and SVGAGI (reference sequence). With 2 bases clipped from V and 7 bases from J, the junction kept 0 bases outside the gene matches. CDR3 length: 12 amino acids. In nucleotides, the CDR3 is TGTGCCAGCAGTTACACTAGCGGGGAGCAGTACTTC. It codes for CASSYTSGEQYF.

The chain has TRBV6-1 and TRBJ2-7; D remains ambiguous. V shed 2 bases and J shed 0 bases, with 11 bases lying between them. Germline CDR1 is MNHNS and CDR2 is SASEGT. The CDR3 is made up of 15 amino acids. The CDR3 reads CASSELAVSSYEQYF. The DNA of the CDR3 is TGTGCCAGCAGTGAATTGGCGGTAAGCTCCTACGAGCAGTACTTC.

The rearrangement joins TRBV7-6 to TRBJ2-7; 8 nucleotides align to TRBD2. The CDR3 loop spans 13 amino acids. CDR1 and CDR2 from the germline V gene are SGHVS and FNYEAQ. J was trimmed by 5 bases and V by 2 bases; bases with no gene match: 2. This CDR3 is CASSLSGSDEQYF. As DNA, the CDR3 is TGTGCCAGCAGCTTAAGCGGGAGCGACGAGCAGTACTTC.

The chain combines TRBV9 with TRBJ2-2; TRBD2 matches at 14 bases. With 2 bases clipped from V and 7 bases from J, the junction kept 13 bases outside the gene matches. Germline V gives CDR1 SGDLS, CDR2 YYNGEE. This CDR3 comprises 19 residues. CDR3: CASSVSTSGRGSAVGELFF. The CDR3 coding sequence is TGTGCCAGCAGCGTCTCGACTAGCGGGAGGGGATCAGCCGTCGGGGAGCTGTTTTTT.

The chain couples TRBV5-1 to TRBJ2-5; D might be TRBD2 (6 bases). Germline values: CDR1 SGHRS, CDR2 YFSETQ. The CDR3 contains 12 residues. V was trimmed by 0 bases and J by 9 bases, leaving 9 bases between them. The CDR3 loop reads CASSLAGGAQYF. The CDR3 DNA reads TGCGCCAGCAGCTTGGCCGGAGGGGCCCAGTACTTC.

V usage is TRBV18 and J usage is TRBJ2-3; D call uncertain. This CDR3 has 13 amino acids. CDR1 and CDR2 from the germline V gene are KGHSH and LQKENI. The germline V and J ends were trimmed by 3 bases and 6 bases, with 10 bases remaining between them. CDR3 coding DNA: TGTGCCAGCTCACCGTCTCAGTGGGATACGCAGTATTTT. Amino acid sequence: CASSPSQWDTQYF.